These 9 T cell receptor beta chains were sequenced from one sample in a study of cytomegalovirus exposure and HLA in healthy donors (dated by TCRdb to 2016 to 2017). The library was made by the immunoSEQ multiplex PCR assay. For the multiplex PCR, a mixture combining 60 forward primers for TCR Vbeta segments and 13 reverse primers for TCR Jbeta segments was used. Entries here come from immuneACCESS through TCRdb and include only in-frame sequences with V and J called. Some clones fail to appear in such tables; in the studies checked, an unresolved V gene covers under half of the shortfall, and the cause of the remainder is unknown. Here the sample has 60,000 to 85,000 clones; around 82% occur a single time. Around 3.7% of the sample is held by the ten biggest clonotypes. Sample: PBMCs. The receptors shown here come from a middle-aged man in good health and CMV-seronegative.

This clone was recorded only once. The V call is TRBV7-9, the J call TRBJ2-5; weak D call: TRBD2 (6 bases). The CDR3 covers 13 residues. Germline V gene lookup returns CDR1 SEHNR and CDR2 FQNEAQ (reference sequence). Trimming stripped 3 bases from V and 5 bases from J, with 10 bases between. The CDR3: CASSFAEGETQYF. The CDR3 DNA is TGTGCCAGCAGCTTTGCGGAGGGGGAGACCCAGTACTTC.

The rearrangement joins TRBV12-5 to TRBJ1-6, with D tentatively TRBD1 (6 bases). Trimming took 3 bases from V and 14 from J, leaving 17 bases between them. CDR1 and CDR2 from the germline V gene are LGHNT and FRNRAP. The CDR3 is made up of 14 amino acids. The CDR3 DNA follows: TGTGCTAGTGGTTTTGGGACACCCGGATCGTCCCTCCACTTT. Its translation is CASGFGTPGSSLHF.

This chain connects TRBV6-1 to TRBJ2-3; D perhaps matches TRBD2 (5 bases). The CDR3 totals 15 residues. Germline-derived CDR1 and CDR2 are MNHNS and SASEGT. The ends were cut back, 4 bases at V and 5 bases at J, with 16 bases in the middle. CDR3 sequence reads: CASSGADSRVDTQYF. Here the CDR3 DNA reads TGTGCCAGCAGTGGCGCAGACTCGAGGGTAGATACGCAGTATTTT.

This sequence joins TRBV5-1 and TRBJ2-2; TRBD2 agrees at 7 bases. V lost 2 bases, J lost 5 bases, and 3 bases stayed unmatched. The length of the CDR3 is 14 residues. In germline, CDR1 is SGHRS, CDR2 YFSETQ. The CDR3 bases are TGCGCCAGCAGCTTCGGGGGGAGTACCGGGGAGCTGTTTTTT. This translates into CASSFGGSTGELFF.

This chain links TRBV7-2 with TRBJ1-3; D might be TRBD1 (6 bases). Trimming removed 5 bases from V and 0 bases from J, with 11 bases in between. Per germline, CDR1 SGHTA and CDR2 FQGNSA. The CDR3 is 15 amino acids. The CDR3 DNA follows: TGTGCCAGCAGCCAGCAGGGGTTCTCTGGAAACACCATATATTTT. It specifies CASSQQGFSGNTIYF.

The chain is built from TRBV29-1 and TRBJ2-7; D possibly corresponds to TRBD2 (5 bases). The ends were cut back, 6 bases at V and 5 bases at J, with 14 bases in the middle. Germline CDR1 and CDR2: SQVTM and ANQGSEA. This CDR3 contains 12 residues. CDR3 sequence reads: CSVGNDLDEQYF. The DNA for the CDR3 is TGCAGCGTCGGGAACGATTTGGACGAGCAGTACTTC.

The chain recombines TRBV27 with TRBJ2-2, with D perhaps matching TRBD1 (5 bases). The CDR3 covers 14 residues. CDR1 is MNHEY and CDR2 is SMNVEV in the germline V gene (reference sequence). Trimming took 5 bases from V and 5 from J, leaving 12 bases between them. Here the CDR3 reads CASSPGQLTGELFF. The CDR3 region has the DNA TGTGCCAGCAGTCCCGGACAATTAACCGGGGAGCTGTTTTTT.

Only a few counts were recorded for this clone. This chain links TRBV9 with TRBJ1-1; 7 bases align to TRBD1. Per germline, CDR1 SGDLS and CDR2 YYNGEE. The CDR3 contains 13 residues. Losses at the gene ends were 4 bases for V and 2 bases for J; bases not matched to a gene: 2. The CDR3 region is CASSRDSNTEAFF. The DNA for the CDR3 is TGTGCCAGCAGCCGGGACAGCAACACTGAAGCTTTCTTT.

V gene TRBV19 combines with J gene TRBJ2-7; D ambiguous. CDR1 LNHDA and CDR2 SQIVND come from the germline V gene (reference sequence). There are 12 residues in the CDR3. V lost 1 base to trimming and J lost 5 bases, with 6 bases between them. The CDR3 loop is CASSIGQNEQYF. The CDR3 nucleotides read TGTGCCAGTAGTATAGGGCAGAACGAGCAGTACTTC.